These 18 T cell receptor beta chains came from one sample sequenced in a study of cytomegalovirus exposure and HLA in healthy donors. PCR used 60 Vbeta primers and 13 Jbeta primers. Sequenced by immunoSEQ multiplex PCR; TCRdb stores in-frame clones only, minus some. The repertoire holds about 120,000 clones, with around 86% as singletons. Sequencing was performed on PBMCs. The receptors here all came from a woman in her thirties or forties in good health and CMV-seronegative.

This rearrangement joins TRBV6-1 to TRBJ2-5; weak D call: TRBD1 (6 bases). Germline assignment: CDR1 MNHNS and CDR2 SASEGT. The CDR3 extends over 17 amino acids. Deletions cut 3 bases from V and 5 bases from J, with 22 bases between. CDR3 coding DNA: TGTGCCAGCAGTGAGTTTAAGGACAGCGATTTGGGGGAGACCCAGTACTTC. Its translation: CASSEFKDSDLGETQYF.

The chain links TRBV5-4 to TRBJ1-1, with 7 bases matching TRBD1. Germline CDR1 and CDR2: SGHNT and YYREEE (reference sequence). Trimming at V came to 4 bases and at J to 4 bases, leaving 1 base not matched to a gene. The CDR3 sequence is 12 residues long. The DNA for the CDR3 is TGTGCCAGCAGCCAGGGGGGCACTGAAGCTTTCTTT. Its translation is CASSQGGTEAFF.

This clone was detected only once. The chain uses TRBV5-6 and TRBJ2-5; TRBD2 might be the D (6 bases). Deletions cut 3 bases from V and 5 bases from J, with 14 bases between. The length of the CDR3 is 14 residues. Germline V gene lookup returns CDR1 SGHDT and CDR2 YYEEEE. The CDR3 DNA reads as TGTGCCAGCAGCTCGGGACTTCGGGGGGAGACCCAGTACTTC. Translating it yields CASSSGLRGETQYF.

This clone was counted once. This chain's CDR3 is CASGREWVTDTQYF. Here the CDR3 DNA reads TGTGCCAGCGGGCGGGAGTGGGTGACAGATACGCAGTATTTT. The chain carries TRBV2 and TRBJ2-3, with 7 bases lining up with TRBD2. Germline CDR1 is SNHLY and CDR2 is FYNNEI. V gave up 8 bases and J gave up 3 bases; unmatched junction bases: 8. The CDR3 contains 14 residues.

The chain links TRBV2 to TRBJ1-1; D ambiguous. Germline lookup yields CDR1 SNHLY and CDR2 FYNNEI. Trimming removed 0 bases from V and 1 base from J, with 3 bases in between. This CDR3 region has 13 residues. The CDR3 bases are TGTGCCAGCAGTGAAGCGAGGAACACTGAAGCTTTCTTT. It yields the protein CASSEARNTEAFF.

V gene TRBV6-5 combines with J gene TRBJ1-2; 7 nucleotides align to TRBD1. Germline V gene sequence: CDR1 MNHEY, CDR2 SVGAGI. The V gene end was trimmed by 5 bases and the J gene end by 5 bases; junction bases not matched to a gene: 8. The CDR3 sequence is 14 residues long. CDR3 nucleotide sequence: TGTGCCAGCAGTGCCGGGACAGTAGGGTATGGCTACACCTTC. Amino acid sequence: CASSAGTVGYGYTF.

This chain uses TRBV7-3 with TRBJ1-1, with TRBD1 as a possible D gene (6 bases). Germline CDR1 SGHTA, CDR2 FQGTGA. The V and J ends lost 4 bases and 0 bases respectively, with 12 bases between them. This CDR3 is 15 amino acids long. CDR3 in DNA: TGTGCCAGCAGCTCGGACAGTCCCATGAACACTGAAGCTTTCTTT. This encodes CASSSDSPMNTEAFF.

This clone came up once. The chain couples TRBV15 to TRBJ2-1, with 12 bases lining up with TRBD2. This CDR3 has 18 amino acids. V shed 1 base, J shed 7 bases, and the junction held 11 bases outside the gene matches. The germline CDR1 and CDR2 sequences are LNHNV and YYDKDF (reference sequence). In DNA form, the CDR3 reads TGTGCCACCAGCAGAGCCCGGGGACTAGCGGGTATCTCGAATGAGCAGTTCTTC. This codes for CATSRARGLAGISNEQFF.

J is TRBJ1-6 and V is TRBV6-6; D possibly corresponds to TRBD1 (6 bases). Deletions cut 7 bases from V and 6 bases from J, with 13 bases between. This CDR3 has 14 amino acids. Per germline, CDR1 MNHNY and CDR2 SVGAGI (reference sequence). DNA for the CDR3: TGTGCCAGCATCAGACAGGACCTTAATTCACCCCTCCACTTT. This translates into CASIRQDLNSPLHF.

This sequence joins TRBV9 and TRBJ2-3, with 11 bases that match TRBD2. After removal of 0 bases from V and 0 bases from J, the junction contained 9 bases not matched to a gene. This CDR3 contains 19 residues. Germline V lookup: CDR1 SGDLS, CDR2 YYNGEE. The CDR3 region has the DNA TGTGCCAGCAGCGTAGATCTAGCGGGGGGAATTAAAAGCACAGATACGCAGTATTTT. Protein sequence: CASSVDLAGGIKSTDTQYF.

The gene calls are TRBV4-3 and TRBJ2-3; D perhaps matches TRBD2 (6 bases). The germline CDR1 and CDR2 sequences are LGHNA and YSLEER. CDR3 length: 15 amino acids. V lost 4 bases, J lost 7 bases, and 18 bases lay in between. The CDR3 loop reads CASSRERARGNTQYF. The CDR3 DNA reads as TGCGCCAGCAGCCGGGAGCGGGCCCGCGGAAATACGCAGTATTTT.

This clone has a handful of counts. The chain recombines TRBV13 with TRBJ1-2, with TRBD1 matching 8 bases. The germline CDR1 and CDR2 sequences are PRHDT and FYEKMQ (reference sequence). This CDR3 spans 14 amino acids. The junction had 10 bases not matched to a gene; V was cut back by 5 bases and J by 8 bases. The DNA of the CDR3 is TGTGCCAGCAGCCAGAGACAGGGGTCGGGGGGCTACACCTTC. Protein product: CASSQRQGSGGYTF.

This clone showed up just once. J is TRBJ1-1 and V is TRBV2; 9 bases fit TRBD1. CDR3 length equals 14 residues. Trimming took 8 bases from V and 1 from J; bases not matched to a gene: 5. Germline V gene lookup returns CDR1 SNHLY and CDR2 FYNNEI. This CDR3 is CASLQGAANTEAFF. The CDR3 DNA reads TGTGCCAGCCTACAGGGGGCGGCGAACACTGAAGCTTTCTTT.

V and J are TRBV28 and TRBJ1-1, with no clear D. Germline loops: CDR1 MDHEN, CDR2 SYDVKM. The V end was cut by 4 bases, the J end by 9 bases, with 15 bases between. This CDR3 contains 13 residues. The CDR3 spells CASSSRNSGKAFF. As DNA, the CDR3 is TGTGCCAGCAGTTCACGGAATTCGGGGAAAGCTTTCTTT. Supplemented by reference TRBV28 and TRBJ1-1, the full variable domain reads DVKVTQSSRYLVKRTGEKVFLECVQDMDHENMFWYRQDPGLGLRLIYFSYDVKMKEKGDIPEGYSVSREKKERFSLILESASTNQTSMYLCASSSRNSGKAFFGQGTRLTVV.

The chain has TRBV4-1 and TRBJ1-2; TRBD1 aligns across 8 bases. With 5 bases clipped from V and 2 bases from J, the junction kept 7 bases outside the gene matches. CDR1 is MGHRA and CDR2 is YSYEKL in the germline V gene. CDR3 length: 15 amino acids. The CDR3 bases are TGCGCCAGCAGCAAGGCGGGACAGGTCAACTATGGCTACACCTTC. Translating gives CASSKAGQVNYGYTF.

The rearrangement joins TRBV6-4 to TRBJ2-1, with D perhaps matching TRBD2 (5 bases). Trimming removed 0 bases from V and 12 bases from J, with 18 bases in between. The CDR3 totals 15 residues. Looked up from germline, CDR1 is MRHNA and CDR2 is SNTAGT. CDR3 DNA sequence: TGTGCCAGCAGTGACTCGAACGAAGCGGTGGGTGGGCAGTTCTTC. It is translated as CASSDSNEAVGGQFF.

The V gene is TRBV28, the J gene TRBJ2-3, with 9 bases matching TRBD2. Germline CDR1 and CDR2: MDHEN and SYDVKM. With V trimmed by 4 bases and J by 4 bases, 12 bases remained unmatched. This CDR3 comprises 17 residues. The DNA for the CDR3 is TGTGCCAGCAGTTCCCGGTTTAGCGGGAGTGATGCAGATACGCAGTATTTT. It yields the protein CASSSRFSGSDADTQYF.

The CDR3 loop is CASSVLRGGYGRTDTQYF. CDR3 DNA: TGTGCCAGCAGCGTACTACGGGGGGGCTACGGTAGGACAGATACGCAGTATTTT. The chain couples TRBV7-3 to TRBJ2-3, with 8 bases that match TRBD2. Looked up from germline, CDR1 is SGHTA and CDR2 is FQGTGA. This CDR3 comprises 18 residues. The V gene end was trimmed by 5 bases and the J gene end by 3 bases; junction bases not matched to a gene: 16.